A single sample gave rise to the 32 T cell receptor beta chains below, sequenced in a study of blood T cells in healthy people across ages. Through a sample-barcoded 5' primer and a J-beta primer mix, a second PCR was run for about 6 to 12 cycles. Each CDR3 protein is one row after TCRdb ran MiXCR on the 5' RACE reads. Of 850,000 to 1,100,000 distinct CDR3 sequences detected, around two fifths appear once; the ten largest clones hold 10% to 15%. Sequencing was performed on blood. These TCRs come from a man aged 18 to 29 in good health.

The rearrangement joins TRBV30 to TRBJ1-1; the match to TRBD1 covers 8 bases. The J segment lost 11 bases and the V segment lost 2 bases, leaving 10 bases of the junction unmatched. The germline gives CDR1 GTSNPN, CDR2 SVGIG (reference sequence). The length of the CDR3 is 13 residues. The CDR3 bases are TGTGCCTGGAGTCCGACAGGGGAGAGCGCGGCTTTCTTT. Its translation is CAWSPTGESAAFF.

This clonotype appeared a single time. The V gene is TRBV4-1, the J gene TRBJ2-3; D is uncertain. CDR1 and CDR2 (germline): MGHRA, YSYEKL. CDR3 length equals 19 residues. V shed 3 bases and J shed 0 bases, with 22 bases lying between them. This chain's CDR3 is CASSQTPAFLGRSTDTQYF. The CDR3 DNA reads TGCGCCAGCAGCCAGACCCCGGCCTTCTTGGGCAGGAGCACAGATACGCAGTATTTT.

The chain employs TRBV20-1 and TRBJ1-2; no firm D call. Trimming shortened V by 6 bases and J by 5 bases, and 19 bases separated the two germline ends. There are 14 residues in the CDR3. Germline CDR1 is DFQATT and CDR2 is SNEGSKA (reference sequence). The CDR3 sequence is CSAILIIAEYGYTF. DNA for the CDR3: TGCAGTGCCATTCTGATCATCGCCGAGTATGGCTACACCTTC.

The rearrangement links TRBV20-1 to TRBJ1-2; unclear D gene. V lost 6 bases to trimming and J lost 3 bases, with 14 bases between them. This CDR3 has 13 residues. Germline lookup yields CDR1 DFQATT and CDR2 SNEGSKA (reference sequence). CDR3 loop: CSAPRGRDYGYTF. The DNA for the CDR3 is TGCAGTGCCCCCCGAGGTAGGGACTATGGCTACACCTTC.

This clonotype showed up many times. This chain uses TRBV7-2 with TRBJ1-2; D is uncertain. This CDR3 contains 16 residues. In germline, CDR1 is SGHTA, CDR2 FQGNSA. V lost 3 bases to trimming and J lost 4 bases, with 18 bases between them. CDR3 DNA sequence: TGTGCCAGCAGCTTGATTTCTCCCGAATCGTTCTATGGCTACACCTTC. It specifies CASSLISPESFYGYTF.

This clonotype turned up a few times. The chain combines TRBV6-5 with TRBJ2-3; perhaps TRBD1 as D (5 bases). Deletions cut 2 bases from V and 2 bases from J, with 11 bases between. This CDR3 has 15 residues. The germline V gene has CDR1 MNHEY and CDR2 SVGAGI. CDR3 loop: CASSYGASNTDTQYF. CDR3 DNA sequence: TGTGCCAGCAGTTACGGGGCCAGTAACACAGATACGCAGTATTTT.

In its sample, this clonotype was seen a few times. The rearrangement links TRBV29-1 to TRBJ1-5, with unresolved D. The CDR3 extends over 13 amino acids. The V gene lost 2 bases and the J gene lost 4 bases, with 9 bases spanning the gap. Germline lookup yields CDR1 SQVTM and CDR2 ANQGSEA. The CDR3 DNA follows: TGCAGCGTTGAAACAGATGCTAATCAGCCCCAGCATTTT. This gives the protein CSVETDANQPQHF.

The rearrangement joins TRBV5-1 to TRBJ2-1, with a possible D match to TRBD2 (6 bases). Trimming removed 5 bases from V and 7 bases from J, with 19 bases in between. Germline V gives CDR1 SGHRS, CDR2 YFSETQ. The CDR3 has 15 amino acids. CDR3 sequence (DNA): TGCGCCAGCAGTCCCGCGGGGTCCTCTAAAAATGAGCAGTTCTTC. Encoded protein: CASSPAGSSKNEQFF.

This clonotype was counted between two and nine times. This rearrangement joins TRBV7-2 to TRBJ2-1; 11 bases align to TRBD2. V was clipped by 5 bases and J by 10 bases; unmatched bases: 7. CDR1 is SGHTA, CDR2 FQGNSA, per germline. This CDR3 is built from 14 residues. CDR3 protein: CASSGQRLAGEQFF. The CDR3 region has the DNA TGTGCCAGCAGCGGGCAACGACTAGCGGGGGAGCAGTTCTTC.

The chain combines TRBV2 with TRBJ2-3; either TRBD1 or TRBD2 may fit D (6 bases each). CDR3 length equals 15 residues. V lost 8 bases, J lost 6 bases, and 21 bases lay in between. Germline V gene data show CDR1 as SNHLY and CDR2 as FYNNEI. CDR3 amino acids: CASGGGSGPTDTQYF. The CDR3 bases are TGTGCCAGCGGAGGGGGGAGCGGCCCCACGGATACGCAGTATTTT.

The rearrangement links TRBV20-1 to TRBJ1-1; D perhaps matches TRBD1 (6 bases). Trimming cost V 2 bases and J 4 bases, with 14 bases left between them. Germline V lookup: CDR1 DFQATT, CDR2 SNEGSKA (reference sequence). This CDR3 has 14 amino acids. Here the CDR3 reads CSARKQGPGTEAFF. The CDR3, as DNA: TGCAGTGCTAGAAAACAGGGACCTGGCACTGAAGCTTTCTTT.

This clonotype was seen many times. The chain uses TRBV29-1 and TRBJ2-1, with a weak D call TRBD1 (6 bases). Trimming left V 8 bases short and J 4 bases short, with 12 bases between. From germline, CDR1 is SQVTM and CDR2 ANQGSEA. The CDR3 is made up of 12 amino acids. The CDR3 reads CSIVRGYNEQFF. DNA of the CDR3: TGCAGCATCGTCAGGGGATACAATGAGCAGTTCTTC.

This clonotype was recorded a few times. V and J are TRBV10-3 and TRBJ1-2, with 7 bases matching TRBD1. Germline assignment: CDR1 ENHRY and CDR2 SYGVKD. The ends lost 7 bases at V and 2 bases at J; junction bases unmatched: 10. This CDR3 is built from 15 residues. DNA of the CDR3: TGTGCCATCAAGATCGGGGCAGGGGGGAACTATGGCTACACCTTC. Its protein is CAIKIGAGGNYGYTF.

Regarding this clonotype: As the CDR3 is not closed by the conserved phenylalanine or tryptophan, this likely results from a read error. V and J are TRBV20-1 and TRBJ2-5; weak D call: TRBD2 (5 bases). V was trimmed by 2 bases and J by 6 bases, leaving 19 bases between them. The germline gives CDR1 DFQATT, CDR2 SNEGSKA (reference sequence). This CDR3 contains 15 residues. The CDR3 is CSARSVDSGYQTQYS. In nucleotides, the CDR3 is TGCAGTGCTAGATCGGTCGATTCGGGGTATCAGACCCAGTACTCC.

This clonotype was seen a single time. The V and J genes are TRBV9 and TRBJ2-1, with D tentatively TRBD2 (5 bases). Trimming pared 2 bases from V and 3 bases from J, leaving 12 bases between. This CDR3 is built from 15 residues. Germline CDR1 and CDR2: SGDLS and YYNGEE. The CDR3 spells CASSVVSGNYNEQFF. CDR3 nucleotide sequence: TGTGCCAGCAGCGTGGTCTCGGGGAACTACAATGAGCAGTTCTTC. The entire variable domain, with the rest obtained from reference TRBV9 and TRBJ2-1, is as follows: DSGVTQTPKHLITATGQRVTLRCSPRSGDLSVYWYQQSLDQGLQFLIQYYNGEERAKGNILERFSAQQFPDLHSELNLSSLELGDSALYFCASSVVSGNYNEQFFGPGTRLTVL.

The rearrangement uses TRBV14 and TRBJ2-5; 7 bases fit TRBD1. The V gene's germline CDR1 is SGHDN and CDR2 FVKESK. There are 15 residues in the CDR3. V was clipped by 5 bases and J by 11 bases; unmatched bases: 17. The CDR3 region has the DNA TGTGCCAGCAGCGTCGATGGGACAGTGTGGGATGAGCAGTACTTC. Residues: CASSVDGTVWDEQYF. Complete variable domain (other parts from reference TRBV14 and TRBJ2-5): EAGVTQFPSHSVIEKGQTVTLRCDPISGHDNLYWYRRVMGKEIKFLLHFVKESKQDESGMPNNRFLAERTGGTYSTLKVQPAELEDSGVYFCASSVDGTVWDEQYFGPGTRLLVL.

This chain uses TRBV5-1 with TRBJ2-1, with D maybe TRBD2 (6 bases). The CDR3 spans 17 residues. Germline CDR1 and CDR2: SGHRS and YFSETQ. The ends were cut back, 0 bases at V and 0 bases at J, with 13 bases in the middle. The CDR3 loop reads CASSLDRGMSSYNEQFF. The CDR3, as DNA: TGCGCCAGCAGCTTGGACCGGGGGATGAGCTCCTACAATGAGCAGTTCTTC.

The chain carries TRBV12-3 or TRBV12-4 and TRBJ1-2; TRBD1 aligns across 7 bases. The CDR3 runs 13 residues. V lost 6 bases, J lost 7 bases, and 8 bases stayed unmatched. The DNA for the CDR3 is TGTGCCAGCAGCTCAGGGGGTTCACGTGGCTACACCTTC. It specifies CASSSGGSRGYTF.

V usage is TRBV29-1 and J usage is TRBJ2-2; D gene uncertain. In germline, CDR1 is SQVTM, CDR2 ANQGSEA. V was trimmed by 4 bases and J by 5 bases, leaving 8 bases between them. The length of the CDR3 is 12 residues. The CDR3 nucleotides read TGCAGCGTTGCTTCTCGGACCGGGGAGCTGTTTTTT. Its protein is CSVASRTGELFF.

This clonotype was seen more than once but under ten times. The rearrangement joins TRBV13 to TRBJ1-1; D not resolved. Per the germline V gene, CDR1 is PRHDT and CDR2 is FYEKMQ (reference sequence). The CDR3 has 15 residues. V shed 0 bases and J shed 2 bases, with 10 bases lying between them. The CDR3 coding sequence is TGTGCCAGCAGCTTAGGACTTTCCGGAAACACTGAAGCTTTCTTT. Protein sequence: CASSLGLSGNTEAFF.

V is TRBV11-2 and J is TRBJ1-5, with D tentatively TRBD1 (5 bases). This CDR3 spans 16 amino acids. CDR1 is SGHAT, CDR2 FQNNGV, per germline. Trimming stripped 4 bases from V and 7 bases from J, with 20 bases between. CDR3 protein: CASSSRAGPGGQPQHF. CDR3 bases: TGTGCCAGCAGCTCCCGGGCAGGGCCGGGCGGGCAGCCCCAGCATTTT.

This clonotype was detected many times. This rearrangement joins TRBV5-6 to TRBJ1-2; unclear D gene. This CDR3 is 17 amino acids long. Germline assignment: CDR1 SGHDT and CDR2 YYEEEE. The V end lost 1 base, the J end lost 3 bases, and 19 bases lay between the germline ends. CDR3 loop: CASSLFLPNPDDYGYTF. The CDR3 bases are TGTGCCAGCAGCTTGTTTCTCCCGAACCCGGACGACTATGGCTACACCTTC.

Remarks on this clonotype: A read error may account for a junction end that differs from germline. The chain carries TRBV20-1 and TRBJ2-5; 7 positions match TRBD2. Germline loops: CDR1 DFQATT, CDR2 SNEGSKA (reference sequence). The CDR3 spans 12 residues. CDR3: CSSRGVQGTQYF. The CDR3 bases are TGCAGTTCCCGGGGGGTCCAAGGGACCCAGTACTTC.

This clonotype was detected a few times. The rearrangement joins TRBV2 to TRBJ2-7; 8 bases fit TRBD1. Looked up from germline, CDR1 is SNHLY and CDR2 is FYNNEI. The CDR3 consists of 14 residues. Trimming took 7 bases from V and 6 from J; bases not matched to a gene: 11. As DNA, the CDR3 is TGTGCCAGCAAGACCCAGGGGGCAAGATCCGAGCAGTACTTC. This encodes CASKTQGARSEQYF. Full variable domain (missing parts from reference TRBV2 and TRBJ2-7): EPEVTQTPSHQVTQMGQEVILRCVPISNHLYFYWYRQILGQKVEFLVSFYNNEISEKSEIFDDQFSVERPDGSNFTLKIRSTKLEDSAMYFCASKTQGARSEQYFGPGTRLTVT.

This sequence joins TRBV2 and TRBJ2-1; 7 bases fit TRBD2. The end of the DNA aligns better with TRBJ2-7, so the J call may be wrong. Germline loops: CDR1 SNHLY, CDR2 FYNNEI. This CDR3 is 17 amino acids long. The CDR3 sequence is CASSPSLRGESYNEQYF. In nucleotides, the CDR3 is TGTGCCAGCAGTCCCTCCCTCCGGGGGGAGTCCTACAATGAGCAGTACTTC.

This chain uses TRBV7-2 with TRBJ1-1; 7 nucleotides agree with TRBD1. V trimming: 2 bases; J trimming: 0 bases; junction bases outside the gene matches: 6. Germline V lookup: CDR1 SGHTA, CDR2 FQGNSA. The CDR3 runs to 16 residues. This CDR3 is CASSLRGTAVNTEAFF. The CDR3 region has the DNA TGTGCCAGCAGCTTAAGGGGGACAGCTGTGAACACTGAAGCTTTCTTT. The variable domain in full, with the rest retrieved from reference TRBV7-2 and TRBJ1-1, is GAGVSQSPSNKVTEKGKDVELRCDPISGHTALYWYRQSLGQGLEFLIYFQGNSAPDKSGLPSDRFSAERTGGSVSTLTIQRTQQEDSAVYLCASSLRGTAVNTEAFFGQGTRLTVV.

The chain uses TRBV28 and TRBJ1-2; D gene ambiguous. Per the germline V gene, CDR1 is MDHEN and CDR2 is SYDVKM. Trimming left V 10 bases short and J 7 bases short, with 16 bases between. The CDR3 spans 12 residues. CDR3 DNA sequence: TGTGCCACCCAGAGTCGGGCTTCTGGCTACACCTTC. Residues: CATQSRASGYTF.

This clonotype was found a few times. V usage is TRBV4-1 and J usage is TRBJ1-1, with 7 bases fitting TRBD1. Germline CDR1 MGHRA, CDR2 YSYEKL. CDR3 length: 14 amino acids. V trimming: 6 bases; J trimming: 0 bases; junction bases outside the gene matches: 4. For the CDR3, the DNA is TGCGCCAGCAGTACAGGGGCCTTGAACACTGAAGCTTTCTTT. The encoded protein is CASSTGALNTEAFF.

The chain joins TRBV4-1 to TRBJ2-2, with 10 bases aligning to TRBD1. V shed 0 bases and J 1 base; nucleotides not matched to a gene: 2. Germline V gene lookup returns CDR1 MGHRA and CDR2 YSYEKL. This CDR3 region has 17 residues. The CDR3, as DNA: TGCGCCAGCAGCCAAGAGGGGACAGGGGTGAACACCGGGGAGCTGTTTTTT. Its protein is CASSQEGTGVNTGELFF.

This clonotype was found a few times. The chain recombines TRBV4-2 with TRBJ2-1, with 12 bases that match TRBD2. V gave up 0 bases and J gave up 5 bases; unmatched junction bases: 11. This CDR3 has 19 amino acids. From germline, CDR1 is LGHNA and CDR2 YNFKEQ. The CDR3 is CASSQDPSGGGRGNNEQFF. The CDR3 nucleotides read TGTGCCAGCAGCCAAGACCCTAGCGGGGGGGGGCGTGGCAACAATGAGCAGTTCTTC.

In this sample, this clonotype turned up many times. The chain links TRBV4-3 to TRBJ1-1; D gene unclear. The CDR3 spans 13 residues. The ends were cut back, 0 bases at V and 10 bases at J, with 12 bases in the middle. The germline gives CDR1 LGHNA, CDR2 YSLEER. This CDR3 is CASSQDGERGAFF. In DNA, the CDR3 is TGCGCCAGCAGCCAAGACGGCGAGCGCGGAGCTTTCTTT.

CDR3 in amino acids: CASSQGGTGSSEQYF. CDR3 bases: TGTGCCAGCAGCCAAGGGGGGACAGGGTCTAGTGAGCAGTACTTC. The J gene is TRBJ2-7, the V gene TRBV4-2; TRBD1 agrees at 9 bases. CDR1 and CDR2 from the germline V gene are LGHNA and YNFKEQ. This CDR3 is 15 amino acids long. The trim removed 1 base at V and 7 bases at J, leaving 8 bases unmatched.